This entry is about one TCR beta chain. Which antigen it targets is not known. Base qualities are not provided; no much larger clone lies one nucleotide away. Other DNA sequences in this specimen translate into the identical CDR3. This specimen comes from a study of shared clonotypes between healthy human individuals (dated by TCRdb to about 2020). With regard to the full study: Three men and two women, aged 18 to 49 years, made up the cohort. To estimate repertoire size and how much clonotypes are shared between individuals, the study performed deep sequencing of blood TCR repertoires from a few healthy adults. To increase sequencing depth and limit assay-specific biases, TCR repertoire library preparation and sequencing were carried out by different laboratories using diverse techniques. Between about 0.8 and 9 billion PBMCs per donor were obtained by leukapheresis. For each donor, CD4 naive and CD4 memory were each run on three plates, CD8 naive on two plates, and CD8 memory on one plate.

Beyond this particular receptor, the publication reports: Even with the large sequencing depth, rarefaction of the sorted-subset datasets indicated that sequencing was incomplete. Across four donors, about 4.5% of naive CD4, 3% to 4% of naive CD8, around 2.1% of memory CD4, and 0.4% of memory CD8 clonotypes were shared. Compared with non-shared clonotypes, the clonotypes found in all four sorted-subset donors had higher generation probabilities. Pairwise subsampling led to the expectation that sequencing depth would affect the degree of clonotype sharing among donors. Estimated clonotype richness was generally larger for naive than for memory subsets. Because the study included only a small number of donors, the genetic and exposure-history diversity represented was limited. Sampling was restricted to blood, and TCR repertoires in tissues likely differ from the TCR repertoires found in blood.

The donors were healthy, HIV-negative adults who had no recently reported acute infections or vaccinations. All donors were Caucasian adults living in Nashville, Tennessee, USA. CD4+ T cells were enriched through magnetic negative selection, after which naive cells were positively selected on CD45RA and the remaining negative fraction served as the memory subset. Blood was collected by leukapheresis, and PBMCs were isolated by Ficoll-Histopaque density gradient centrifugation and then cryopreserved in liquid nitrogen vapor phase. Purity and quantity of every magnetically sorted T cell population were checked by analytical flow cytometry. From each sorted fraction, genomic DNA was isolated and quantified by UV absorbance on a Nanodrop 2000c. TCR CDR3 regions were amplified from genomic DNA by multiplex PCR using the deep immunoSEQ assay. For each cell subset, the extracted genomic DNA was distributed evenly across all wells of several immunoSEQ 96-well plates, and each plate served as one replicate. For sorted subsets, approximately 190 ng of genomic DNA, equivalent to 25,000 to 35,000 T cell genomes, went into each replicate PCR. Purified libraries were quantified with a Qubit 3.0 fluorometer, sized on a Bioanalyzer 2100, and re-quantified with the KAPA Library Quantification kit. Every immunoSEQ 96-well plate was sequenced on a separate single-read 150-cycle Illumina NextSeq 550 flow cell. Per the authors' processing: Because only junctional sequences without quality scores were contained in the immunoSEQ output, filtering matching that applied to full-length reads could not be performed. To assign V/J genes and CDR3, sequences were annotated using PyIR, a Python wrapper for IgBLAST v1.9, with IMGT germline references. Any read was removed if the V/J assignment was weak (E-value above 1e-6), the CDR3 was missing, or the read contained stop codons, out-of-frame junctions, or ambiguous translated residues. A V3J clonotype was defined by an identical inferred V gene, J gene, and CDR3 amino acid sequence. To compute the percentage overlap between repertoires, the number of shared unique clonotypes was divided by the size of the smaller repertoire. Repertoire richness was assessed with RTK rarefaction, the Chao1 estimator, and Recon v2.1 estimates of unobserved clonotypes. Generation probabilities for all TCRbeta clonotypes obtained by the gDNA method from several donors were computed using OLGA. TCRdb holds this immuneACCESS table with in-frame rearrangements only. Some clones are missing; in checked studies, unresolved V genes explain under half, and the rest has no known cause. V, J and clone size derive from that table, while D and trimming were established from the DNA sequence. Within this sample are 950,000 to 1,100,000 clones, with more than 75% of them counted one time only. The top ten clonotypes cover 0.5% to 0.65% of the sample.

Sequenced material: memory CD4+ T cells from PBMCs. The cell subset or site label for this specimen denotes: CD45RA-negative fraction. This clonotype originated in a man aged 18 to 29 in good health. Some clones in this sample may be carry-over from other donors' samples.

The DNA is as follows: TGTGCCAGCAGCTTACCCAATCAGCCCCAGCATTTT. Its translation is CASSLPNQPQHF. The sequence joins TRBV7-2 to TRBJ1-5, with the D gene call left open. The germline V gene sets CDR1 to SGHTA and CDR2 to FQGNSA. The CDR3 goes from the cysteine to the phenylalanine over 12 residues. The kept DNA is CDR3 alone, 36 bases in frame from the first base. The V and J ends are trimmed by 2 bases and 3 bases, leaving 2 bases between them.